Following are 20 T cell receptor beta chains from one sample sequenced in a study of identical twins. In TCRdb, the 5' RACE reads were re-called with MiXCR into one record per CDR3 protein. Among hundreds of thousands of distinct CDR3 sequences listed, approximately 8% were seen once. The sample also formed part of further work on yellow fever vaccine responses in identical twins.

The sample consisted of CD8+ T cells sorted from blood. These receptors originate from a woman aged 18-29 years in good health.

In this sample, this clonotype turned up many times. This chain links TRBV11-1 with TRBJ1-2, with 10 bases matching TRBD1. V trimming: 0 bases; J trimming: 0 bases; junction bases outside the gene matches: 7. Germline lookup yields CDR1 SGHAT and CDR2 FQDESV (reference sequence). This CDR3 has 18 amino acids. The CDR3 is CASSLARTGGTPNYGYTF. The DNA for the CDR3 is TGTGCCAGCAGCTTAGCGAGGACAGGGGGAACTCCTAACTATGGCTACACCTTC.

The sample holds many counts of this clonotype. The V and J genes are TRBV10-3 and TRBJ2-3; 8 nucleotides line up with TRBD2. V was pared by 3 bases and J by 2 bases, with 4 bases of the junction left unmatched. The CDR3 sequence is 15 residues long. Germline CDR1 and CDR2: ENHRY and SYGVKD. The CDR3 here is CAISDGGDHTDTQYF. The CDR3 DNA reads TGTGCCATCAGTGACGGGGGGGACCACACAGATACGCAGTATTTT.

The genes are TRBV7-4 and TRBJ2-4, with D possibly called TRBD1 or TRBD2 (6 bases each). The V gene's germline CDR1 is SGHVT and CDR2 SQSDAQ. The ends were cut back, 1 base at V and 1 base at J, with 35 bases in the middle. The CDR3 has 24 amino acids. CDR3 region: CASSLVLPPVTGAPRSRAKNIQYF. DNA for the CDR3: TGTGCCAGCAGCTTAGTACTCCCCCCTGTAACGGGGGCTCCTAGGAGCCGGGCCAAAAACATTCAGTACTTC.

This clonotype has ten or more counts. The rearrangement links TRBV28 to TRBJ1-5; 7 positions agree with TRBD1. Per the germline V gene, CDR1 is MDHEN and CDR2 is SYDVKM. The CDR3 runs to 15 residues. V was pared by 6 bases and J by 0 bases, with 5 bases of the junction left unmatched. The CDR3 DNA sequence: TGTGCCAGCAGACCGACAGGGATTAGCAATCAGCCCCAGCATTTT. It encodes CASRPTGISNQPQHF.

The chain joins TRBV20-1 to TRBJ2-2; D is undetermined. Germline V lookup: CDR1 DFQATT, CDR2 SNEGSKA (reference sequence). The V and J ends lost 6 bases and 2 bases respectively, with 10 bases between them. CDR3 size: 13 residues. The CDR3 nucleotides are TGCAGTGCCCTAGAACCAAACACCGGGGAGCTGTTTTTT. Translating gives CSALEPNTGELFF.

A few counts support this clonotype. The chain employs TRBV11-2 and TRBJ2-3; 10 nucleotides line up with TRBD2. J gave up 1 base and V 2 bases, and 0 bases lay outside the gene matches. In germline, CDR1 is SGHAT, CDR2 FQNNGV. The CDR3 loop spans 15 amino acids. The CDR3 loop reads CASSLLAGGTDTQYF. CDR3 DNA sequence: TGTGCCAGCAGCTTACTAGCGGGAGGCACAGATACGCAGTATTTT.

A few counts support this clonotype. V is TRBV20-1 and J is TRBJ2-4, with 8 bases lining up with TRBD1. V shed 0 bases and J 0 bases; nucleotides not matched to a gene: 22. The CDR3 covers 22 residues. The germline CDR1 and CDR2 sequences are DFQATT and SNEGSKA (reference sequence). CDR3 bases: TGCAGTGCTAGAGATCCAGGGGGCGATGAGCTTAGGATTAAACTAGCCAAAAACATTCAGTACTTC. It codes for CSARDPGGDELRIKLAKNIQYF.

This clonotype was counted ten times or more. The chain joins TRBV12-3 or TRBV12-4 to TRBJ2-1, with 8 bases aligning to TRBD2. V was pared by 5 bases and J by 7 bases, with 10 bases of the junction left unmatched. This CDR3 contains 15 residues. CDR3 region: CASSRAGTSRNEQFF. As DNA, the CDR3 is TGTGCCAGCAGTCGAGCGGGGACTAGTAGGAATGAGCAGTTCTTC.

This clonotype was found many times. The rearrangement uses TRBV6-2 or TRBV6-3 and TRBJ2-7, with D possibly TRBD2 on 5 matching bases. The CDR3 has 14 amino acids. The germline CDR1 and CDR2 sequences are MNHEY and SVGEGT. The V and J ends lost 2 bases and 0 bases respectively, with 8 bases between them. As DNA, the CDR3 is TGTGCCAGCAGTTACGAGCGGAGCTCCTACGAGCAGTACGTC. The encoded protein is CASSYERSSYEQYV.

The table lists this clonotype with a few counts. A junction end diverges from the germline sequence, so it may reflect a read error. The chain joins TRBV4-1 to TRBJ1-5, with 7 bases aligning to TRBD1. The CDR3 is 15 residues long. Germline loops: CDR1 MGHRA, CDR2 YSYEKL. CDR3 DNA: TGCGCCAGCAGCCAAGTCGGAGGGGGCAAGCAGCCCCAGCATTTT. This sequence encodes CASSQVGGGKQPQHF.

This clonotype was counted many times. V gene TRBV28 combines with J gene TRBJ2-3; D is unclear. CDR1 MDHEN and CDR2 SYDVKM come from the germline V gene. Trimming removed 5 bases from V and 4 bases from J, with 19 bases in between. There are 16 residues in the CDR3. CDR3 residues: CASSPLTQSISDTQYF. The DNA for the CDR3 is TGTGCCAGCAGTCCATTGACACAGTCGATTTCAGATACGCAGTATTTT.

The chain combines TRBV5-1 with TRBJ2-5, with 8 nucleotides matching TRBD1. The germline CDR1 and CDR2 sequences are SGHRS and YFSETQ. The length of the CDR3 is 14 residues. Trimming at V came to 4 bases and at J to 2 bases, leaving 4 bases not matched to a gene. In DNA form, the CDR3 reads TGCGCCAGCAGCCCGTACAGGGGGCAAGAGACCCAGTACTTC. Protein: CASSPYRGQETQYF.

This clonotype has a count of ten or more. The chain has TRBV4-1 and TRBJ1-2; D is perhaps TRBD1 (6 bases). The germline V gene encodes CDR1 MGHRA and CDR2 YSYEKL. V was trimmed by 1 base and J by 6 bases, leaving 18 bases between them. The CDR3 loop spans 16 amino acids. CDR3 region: CASSQGAITGINGYTF. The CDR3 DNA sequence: TGCGCCAGCAGCCAAGGAGCTATCACAGGGATTAATGGCTACACCTTC.

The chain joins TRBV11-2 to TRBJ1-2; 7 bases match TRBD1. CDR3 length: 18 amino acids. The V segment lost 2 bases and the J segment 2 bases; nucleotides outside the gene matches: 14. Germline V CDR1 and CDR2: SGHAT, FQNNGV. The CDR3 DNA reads TGTGCCAGCAGCTTAACCGGGACAGAAAACGCCTTCAACTATGGCTACACCTTC. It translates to CASSLTGTENAFNYGYTF.

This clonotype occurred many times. The DNA for the CDR3 is TGTGCCAGCAGCTTGGGAACCGGGGAGCTGTTTTTT. This codes for CASSLGTGELFF. The J gene is TRBJ2-2, the V gene TRBV12-3 or TRBV12-4, with D unresolved. The CDR3 consists of 12 residues. V was trimmed by 6 bases and J by 5 bases, leaving 7 bases between them.

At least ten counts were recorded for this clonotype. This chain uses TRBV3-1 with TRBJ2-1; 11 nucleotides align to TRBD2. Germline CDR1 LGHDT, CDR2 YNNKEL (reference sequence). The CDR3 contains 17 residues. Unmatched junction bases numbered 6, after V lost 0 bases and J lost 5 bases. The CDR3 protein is CASSQDGGLAANNEQFF. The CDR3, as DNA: TGTGCCAGCAGCCAAGATGGGGGACTAGCGGCCAACAATGAGCAGTTCTTC.

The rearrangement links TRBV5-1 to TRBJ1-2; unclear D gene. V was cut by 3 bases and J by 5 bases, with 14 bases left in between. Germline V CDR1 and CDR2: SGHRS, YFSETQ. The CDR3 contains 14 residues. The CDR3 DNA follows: TGCGCCAGCAGCTGGGGAGGAAGCAGGTATGGCTACACCTTC. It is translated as CASSWGGSRYGYTF.

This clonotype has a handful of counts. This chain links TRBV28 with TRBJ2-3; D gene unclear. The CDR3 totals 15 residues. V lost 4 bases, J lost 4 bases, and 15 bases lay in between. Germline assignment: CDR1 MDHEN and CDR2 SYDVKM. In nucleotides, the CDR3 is TGTGCCAGCAGTTCGAGGCAGGCTTTCTCAGATACGCAGTATTTT. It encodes CASSSRQAFSDTQYF.

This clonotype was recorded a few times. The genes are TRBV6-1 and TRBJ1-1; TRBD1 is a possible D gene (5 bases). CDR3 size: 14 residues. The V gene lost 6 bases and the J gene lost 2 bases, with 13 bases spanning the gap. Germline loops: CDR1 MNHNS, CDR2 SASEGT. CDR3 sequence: CASSPWGINTEAFF. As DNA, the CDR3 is TGTGCCAGCAGCCCGTGGGGGATAAACACTGAAGCTTTCTTT.

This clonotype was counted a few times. This CDR3 reads CASSSGPGGYTF. As DNA, the CDR3 is TGTGCCAGCAGCTCGGGCCCCGGGGGCTACACCTTC. The chain joins TRBV7-9 to TRBJ1-2; no reliable D call. CDR1 and CDR2 from the germline V gene are SEHNR and FQNEAQ (reference sequence). Trimming removed 4 bases from V and 8 bases from J, with 11 bases in between. The CDR3 runs 12 residues. Combining the CDR3 with reference TRBV7-9 and TRBJ1-2 gives the whole variable domain DTGVSQNPRHKITKRGQNVTFRCDPISEHNRLYWYRQTLGQGPEFLTYFQNEAQLEKSRLLSDRFSAERPKGSFSTLEIQRTEQGDSAMYLCASSSGPGGYTFGSGTRLTVV.